The rows below give T cell receptor beta chains drawn from one sample of a study of beta chain features in type 1 diabetes. Method: immunoSEQ multiplex PCR; TCRdb's copy keeps in-frame clones and lacks some. In the table there are around 400,000 clones, approximately 12% of which are singletons. The source material was naive CD4+ T cells from blood. The receptor set was obtained from a man between 18 and 35 years old in good health. CDR3s include the opening cysteine and the closing phenylalanine or tryptophan. D genes are given only for firm matches. Rows may omit the clone size; those that give it use once, few, many or a size class.

j_gene	abundance	v_gene	d_gene	CDR3aa	CDR3nt
TRBJ2-3	few	TRBV28	TRBD1	CASSFPQGAPGTDTQYF	TGTGCCAGCAGTTTCCCTCAGGGGGCGCCGGGCACAGATACGCAGTATTTT
TRBJ2-4	few	TRBV7-9	TRBD2	CASSAWGSGTEKNIQYF	TGTGCCAGCAGCGCATGGGGGAGCGGGACGGAGAAAAACATTCAGTACTTC
TRBJ2-1	few	TRBV28	TRBD1	CASSHRDRGHNEQFF	TGTGCCAGCAGTCACCGGGACAGGGGCCACAATGAGCAGTTCTTC
TRBJ1-2	.	TRBV5-1	TRBD1	CASSDATGGSYGYTF	TGCGCCAGCAGCGACGCGACAGGGGGCAGCTATGGCTACACCTTC
TRBJ2-1	.	TRBV10-3	TRBD2	CAISDTSGRGNEQFF	TGTGCCATCAGTGATACTAGCGGGAGAGGGAATGAGCAGTTCTTC
TRBJ2-5	.	TRBV28	TRBD1	CASSHGTGGQETQYF	TGTGCCAGCAGTCACGGGACAGGGGGGCAAGAGACCCAGTACTTC
TRBJ2-3	.	TRBV6-1	TRBD1	CASIDRGDRTDTQYF	TGTGCCAGCATTGACAGGGGAGATCGCACAGATACGCAGTATTTT
TRBJ1-5	.	TRBV11-2	.	CASSFGESQPQHF	TGTGCCAGCAGCTTTGGGGAGAGTCAGCCCCAGCATTTT
TRBJ2-1	.	TRBV28	TRBD2	CGSGSAVMDEQFF	TGTGGTAGCGGGAGTGCAGTAATGGATGAGCAGTTCTTC
TRBJ2-7	few	TRBV2	.	CASSRMRGSYEQYF	TGTGCCAGCAGCCGAATGAGAGGCTCCTACGAGCAGTACTTC
TRBJ1-2	.	TRBV6-6	.	CASSSVADSNGYTF	TGTGCCAGCAGTTCAGTGGCAGATTCGAATGGCTACACCTTC
TRBJ2-2	few	TRBV19	TRBD2	CASSITSGLTGELFF	TGTGCCAGTAGTATTACTAGCGGACTTACCGGGGAGCTGTTTTTT
TRBJ2-7	.	TRBV25-1	TRBD1	CASSRDSTYEQYF	TGTGCCAGCAGCCGGGACAGTACCTACGAGCAGTACTTC
TRBJ2-3	once	TRBV21-1	.	CASSKSEGGASTDTQYF	TGTGCCAGCAGCAAATCCGAGGGGGGGGCTAGCACAGATACGCAGTATTTT
TRBJ2-7	few	TRBV5-1	.	CASSLGGVAGADEQYF	TGCGCCAGCAGCTTGGGAGGCGTGGCAGGGGCGGACGAGCAGTACTTC
TRBJ2-3	few	TRBV29-1	.	CSVERVVGGTDTQYF	TGCAGCGTTGAACGGGTGGTCGGGGGCACAGATACGCAGTATTTT
TRBJ2-7	once	TRBV4-1	.	CASSQDSGFPYEQYF	TGCGCCAGCAGCCAAGACAGCGGCTTTCCCTACGAGCAGTACTTC
TRBJ1-1	.	TRBV29-1	.	CSTAEARGAFF	TGCAGCACTGCTGAAGCCCGGGGTGCTTTCTTT
TRBJ2-1	few	TRBV29-1	TRBD2	CSVDVAGSYNEQFF	TGCAGCGTTGACGTAGCGGGGAGCTACAATGAGCAGTTCTTC
TRBJ2-7	few	TRBV5-1	.	CASGAGYVSEQYF	TGCGCCAGCGGCGCCGGGTATGTTTCCGAGCAGTACTTC
TRBJ1-2	.	TRBV30	TRBD1	CAWTLGQLYGYTF	TGTGCCTGGACTCTGGGACAGCTGTATGGCTACACCTTC
TRBJ2-7	few	TRBV7-2	TRBD1	CASRSDRVEQYF	TGTGCCAGCAGAAGCGACAGGGTCGAGCAGTACTTC
TRBJ2-2	few	TRBV6-6	TRBD2	CASSYSGGKGTGELFF	TGTGCCAGCAGTTACTCGGGGGGGAAGGGGACCGGGGAGCTGTTTTTT
TRBJ2-7	few	TRBV2	.	CASSGTGSLRYEQYF	TGTGCCAGCAGCGGAACAGGGTCTTTACGCTACGAGCAGTACTTC
TRBJ2-5	few	TRBV7-2	.	CASSLSGGLLRETQYF	TGTGCCAGCAGCTTATCGGGGGGCCTCCTGCGGGAGACCCAGTACTTC
TRBJ2-3	.	TRBV5-4	.	CASGRSPSSTDTQYF	TGTGCCAGCGGGAGGTCGCCGTCCAGCACAGATACGCAGTATTTT
TRBJ2-2	.	TRBV5-1	TRBD2	CASSWGSGGTNTGELFF	TGCGCCAGCAGCTGGGGCAGCGGGGGGACCAACACCGGGGAGCTGTTTTTT
TRBJ2-5	.	TRBV14	TRBD2	CASSMGLTETQYF	TGTGCCAGCAGCATGGGACTAACAGAGACCCAGTACTTC
TRBJ2-3	few	TRBV9	TRBD2	CASSVSLSGGGDTQYF	TGTGCCAGCAGCGTTTCCTTGAGCGGGGGGGGAGATACGCAGTATTTT
TRBJ1-3	few	TRBV5-4	TRBD1	CASSSTGAGNTIYF	TGTGCCAGCAGCTCAACAGGGGCTGGAAACACCATATATTTT
TRBJ1-2	few	TRBV4-2	.	CASSPNRDDYGYTF	TGTGCCAGCAGCCCCAACAGGGACGACTATGGCTACACCTTC
TRBJ1-1	few	TRBV5-1	.	CASSLRRGNTEAFF	TGCGCCAGCAGTCTTAGGAGAGGGAACACTGAAGCTTTCTTT
TRBJ1-1	few	TRBV10-3	TRBD1	CAISNDRVTEAFF	TGTGCCATCAGTAACGACAGGGTCACTGAAGCTTTCTTT
TRBJ2-7	.	TRBV11-1	TRBD2	CASSLGPLAGASYEQYF	TGTGCCAGCAGCTTAGGACCTCTAGCGGGAGCTTCCTACGAGCAGTACTTC
TRBJ2-7	few	TRBV7-2	TRBD1	CASSRPGQQSYEQYF	TGTGCCAGCAGCAGGCCGGGACAGCAATCCTACGAGCAGTACTTC
TRBJ2-7	few	TRBV6-6	.	CASSGALYEQYF	TGTGCCAGCAGTGGGGCGCTTTACGAGCAGTACTTC
TRBJ1-2	few	TRBV28	TRBD1	CASRIGTVNTNYGYTF	TGTGCCAGCAGAATTGGGACAGTCAATACTAACTATGGCTACACCTTC
TRBJ2-1	few	TRBV2	TRBD2	CASGPGGGNEQFF	TGTGCCAGCGGTCCGGGAGGGGGAAATGAGCAGTTCTTC
TRBJ1-1	.	TRBV28	.	CASSRHLPRALNTEAFF	TGTGCCAGCAGTCGACACCTCCCCAGGGCACTAAACACTGAAGCTTTCTTT
TRBJ1-2	.	TRBV7-2	.	CASSLGNLLDYGYTF	TGTGCCAGCAGCTTAGGAAACTTGTTAGACTATGGCTACACCTTC
TRBJ2-3	.	TRBV7-2	TRBD2	CASRSLAGGPDTQYF	TGTGCCAGCAGGTCACTAGCGGGGGGGCCAGATACGCAGTATTTT
TRBJ1-4	few	TRBV7-3	.	CASSSPYGRDNEKLFF	TGTGCCAGCAGCTCTCCATACGGCAGGGATAATGAAAAACTGTTTTTT
TRBJ2-3	few	TRBV29-1	TRBD2	CSVSQLAVSTDTQYF	TGCAGCGTTAGCCAACTAGCGGTTAGCACAGATACGCAGTATTTT
TRBJ2-5	.	TRBV2	TRBD1	CASSNTGGRRETQYF	TGTGCCAGCAGTAATACAGGGGGCAGAAGGGAGACCCAGTACTTC
TRBJ2-1	.	TRBV7-7	TRBD2	CASSPSGSSYNEQFF	TGTGCTAGCAGCCCCAGCGGGAGCTCCTACAATGAGCAGTTCTTC
TRBJ1-2	.	TRBV4-2	TRBD1	CASSQEGAGQHTYTF	TGTGCCAGCAGCCAAGAGGGGGCGGGACAGCATACCTACACCTTC
TRBJ2-1	few	TRBV11-1	TRBD2	CASSPRLAGDNEQFF	TGTGCCAGCAGCCCCCGGCTAGCGGGGGACAATGAGCAGTTCTTC
TRBJ1-6	.	TRBV7-2	.	CASSSDTLNSPLHF	TGTGCCAGCAGCTCGGACACCCTTAATTCACCCCTCCACTTT
TRBJ1-3	.	TRBV9	.	CASSVEASISGNTIYF	TGTGCCAGCAGCGTGGAGGCGAGCATCTCTGGAAACACCATATATTTT
TRBJ2-1	few	TRBV7-7	TRBD2	CASGRREDAEQFF	TGTGCTAGCGGAAGGCGGGAGGACGCTGAGCAGTTCTTC
TRBJ1-6	.	TRBV19	.	CASRERGLDSPLHF	TGTGCCAGCCGTGAGAGGGGGTTGGATTCACCCCTCCACTTT
TRBJ2-3	few	TRBV5-4	.	CASSLDGSTDTQYF	TGTGCCAGCAGCTTGGACGGGAGCACAGATACGCAGTATTTT
TRBJ2-5	.	TRBV29-1	.	CSAKGRYSETQYF	TGCAGCGCAAAAGGCAGGTATTCGGAGACCCAGTACTTC
TRBJ2-1	few	TRBV28	.	CASSLRGRNEQFF	TGTGCCAGCAGTTTGCGCGGCCGGAATGAGCAGTTCTTC
TRBJ2-7	few	TRBV4-3	.	CASSLRFWGPYEQYF	TGCGCCAGCAGCCTAAGATTTTGGGGCCCCTACGAGCAGTACTTC